The 3 T cell receptor beta chains reported below all come from one sample, sequenced in a study of CD8+CD57+ T cells in acquired aplastic anemia. By flow cytometry, patients selected for sequencing had shown an expansion of CD8+CD57+ cells. Genomic DNA constituted the template upon which TCR beta VDJ and CDR3 profiling was performed. MiXCR, applied by TCRdb to the reads, yields one record per CDR3 protein. The top ten clones hold 1.1% of a sample with 160,000 or so distinct CDR3 sequences, roughly 43% of them seen once. Sequenced: sorted CD4+, CD8+, or CD8+CD57+ T cells (not recorded which) from PBMCs. The receptors here all came from a human donor with aplastic anemia.

This chain joins TRBV20-1 and TRBJ2-2; 7 bases match TRBD1. With V trimmed by 6 bases and J by 7 bases, 5 bases remained unmatched. This CDR3 is built from 12 residues. The germline gives CDR1 DFQATT, CDR2 SNEGSKA (reference sequence). The CDR3 nucleotides are TGCAGTGCCCGGGACAGTTTCGGGGAGCTGTTTTTT. Amino acid sequence: CSARDSFGELFF.

This clonotype was recorded at least ten times. The rearrangement joins TRBV4-2 to TRBJ2-1, with a possible D match to TRBD1 (5 bases). Germline V lookup: CDR1 LGHNA, CDR2 YNFKEQ. This CDR3 comprises 15 residues. V lost 1 base to trimming and J lost 4 bases, with 11 bases between them. In DNA, the CDR3 is TGTGCCAGCAGCCAAGGCCAGGGCGCATACAATGAGCAGTTCTTC. Its translation is CASSQGQGAYNEQFF.

Comment on this clonotype: A much larger clone lies a single base off, so this may be a read error. The chain uses TRBV6-1 and TRBJ2-7; D may be TRBD2 (7 bases). Germline V gives CDR1 MNHNS, CDR2 SASEGT. Trimming removed 7 bases from V and 4 bases from J, with 17 bases in between. This CDR3 comprises 14 residues. The CDR3, as DNA: TGTGCCAGCATTGACCCCCGGGGGGCGTACGAGCAGTACTTC. Amino acids: CASIDPRGAYEQYF.